This TCR beta chain was retrieved from a study of cytotoxic CD8 clonotypes in ibrutinib-treated CLL. Germline V gives CDR1 MGHRA, CDR2 YSYEKL. The V end was cut by 5 bases, the J end by 3 bases, with 14 bases between. The CDR3 sequence is 14 residues long. Overall study results and limits: Clonality increased with ibrutinib response but returned toward baseline at progression.

About this clone: No antigen is known for it.

Produced via immunoSEQ multiplex PCR; TCRdb's table is partial and in-frame only. The sample yields around 330,000 clones, around 66% seen once. For TCR beta libraries, roughly 2 micrograms of genomic DNA were obtained from cryopreserved PBMCs. The genes are TRBV4-1 and TRBJ2-7, with D tentatively TRBD1 (6 bases). Source: PBMCs, taken after 36 months of ibrutinib treatment. The origin of this receptor is a human donor with chronic lymphocytic leukemia. CDR3 DNA: TGCGCCAGCAGCATGAACCGAGGGGGCTACGAGCAGTACTTC. Its protein is CASSMNRGGYEQYF.